The source of this T cell receptor beta chain is a study of blood T cell repertoires in COVID-19. Overall study context: The cDNA or gDNA used as material had been derived from T cells, B-cell-depleted T cells, or PBMCs.

The study drew participants aged about 18 to 95 years from 24 US areas. This CDR3 has 19 residues. Generated by immunoSEQ multiplex PCR, the TCRdb table keeps only in-frame clones and is missing some. The repertoire has roughly 290,000 clones, approximately 88% of them found once; the top ten carry under 7%. The sample comprised PBMCs or T cells enriched from blood (not recorded which). The sequence derives from a woman aged 40 to 49 who had recovered from COVID-19. The V call is TRBV21-1, the J call TRBJ2-1; TRBD2 is the table's D call and was not checked against the DNA. TRBV21-1 represents a pseudogene. The CDR3 nucleotides read TGTGCCAGCAGCAAAGGGCTAGCGGCCCCGCATGGCCACACCAATGAGCAGTTCTTC. Protein sequence: CASSKGLAAPHGHTNEQFF.